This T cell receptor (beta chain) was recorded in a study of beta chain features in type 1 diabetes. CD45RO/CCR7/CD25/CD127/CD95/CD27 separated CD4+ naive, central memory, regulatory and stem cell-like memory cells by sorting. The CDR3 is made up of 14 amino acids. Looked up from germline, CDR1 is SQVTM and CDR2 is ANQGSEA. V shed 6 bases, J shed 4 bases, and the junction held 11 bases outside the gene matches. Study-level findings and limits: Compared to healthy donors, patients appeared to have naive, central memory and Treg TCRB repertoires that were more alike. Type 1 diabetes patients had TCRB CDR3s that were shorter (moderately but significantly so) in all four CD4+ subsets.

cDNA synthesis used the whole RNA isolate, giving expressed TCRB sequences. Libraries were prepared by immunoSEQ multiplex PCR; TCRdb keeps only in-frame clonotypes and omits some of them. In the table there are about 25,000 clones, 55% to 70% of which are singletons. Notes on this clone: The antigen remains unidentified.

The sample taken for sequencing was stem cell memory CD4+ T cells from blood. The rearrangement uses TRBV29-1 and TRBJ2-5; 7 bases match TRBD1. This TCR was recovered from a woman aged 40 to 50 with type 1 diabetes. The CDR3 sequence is CSVASGQPTETQYF. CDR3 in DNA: TGCAGCGTCGCTTCGGGACAGCCGACAGAGACCCAGTACTTC.